This note documents a single TCR beta chain sequence. Its antigen remains unidentified. Clones were read by immunoSEQ multiplex PCR, and TCRdb kept only the in-frame ones, dropping some. The repertoire consists of 35,000 or so clones, with about 78% occurring once and the leading ten covering about 19%. This record comes from a study of OX40 agonist ivuxolimab in advanced cancers. Regarding the study as a whole: Among some nonresponders, normalized T-cell clonal expansion was also low. Expanded clones were, on average, more numerous among CD8+ T cells than CD4+.

Trimming removed 1 base at V and 4 bases at J, with 10 bases between. CDR1 is SGHVS, CDR2 FQNEAQ, per germline. The CDR3 has 14 amino acids. This clonotype was obtained from an adult with an advanced solid tumor such as melanoma, head and neck, liver or kidney cancer. The sequencing here drew on CD4+ or CD8+ T cells sorted from blood, taken in a trial of the OX40 agonist ivuxolimab. This chain joins TRBV7-8 and TRBJ1-1, with D possibly TRBD1 on 5 matching bases. Written as DNA, the CDR3 is TGTGCCAGCAGCTTAGAATCGGGGGGCACTGAAGCTTTCTTT. Its protein product is CASSLESGGTEAFF.